The 9 T cell receptor beta chains below all came from one sample that was sequenced in a study of beta chain features in type 1 diabetes. The authors reverse transcribed all of the isolated RNA, so sequencing captured expressed TCRB transcripts. Sequenced by immunoSEQ multiplex PCR; TCRdb stores in-frame clones only, minus some. The sample shows 350,000 to 450,000 clones, more than 11% of them seen only once. Source material: naive CD4+ T cells from blood. Receptors were obtained from a man aged 30 to 39 in good health.

Only a few counts were recorded for this clone. This sequence joins TRBV5-6 and TRBJ2-1; 10 positions agree with TRBD2. The germline CDR1 and CDR2 sequences are SGHDT and YYEEEE. The CDR3 has 18 residues. V lost 1 base, J lost 8 bases, and 15 bases stayed unmatched. This CDR3 reads CASSLTLVVSGRLDEQFF. In DNA, the CDR3 is TGTGCCAGCAGCTTGACCTTGGTAGTTAGCGGGAGGCTCGATGAGCAGTTCTTC.

This clone appeared a few times. CDR3 loop: CASSLGLAAYTQYF. In DNA form, the CDR3 reads TGTGCCAGCAGTCTGGGACTAGCGGCATATACGCAGTATTTT. The chain joins TRBV6-6 to TRBJ2-3; 11 nucleotides match TRBD2. CDR3 size: 14 residues. From germline, CDR1 is MNHNY and CDR2 SVGAGI (reference sequence). The V gene end was trimmed by 5 bases and the J gene end by 7 bases; junction bases not matched to a gene: 5.

This clone was observed a few times. The rearrangement uses TRBV2 and TRBJ2-1; 7 nucleotides align to TRBD1. Germline loops: CDR1 SNHLY, CDR2 FYNNEI. The V gene end was trimmed by 1 base and the J gene end by 1 base; junction bases not matched to a gene: 7. The CDR3 is 17 amino acids. Here the CDR3 reads CASSEERTGVSYNEQFF. The CDR3 DNA is TGTGCCAGCAGTGAAGAGAGGACAGGCGTATCCTACAATGAGCAGTTCTTC.

V gene TRBV5-1 combines with J gene TRBJ2-1; D possibly corresponds to TRBD1 (6 bases). The V and J ends lost 4 bases and 2 bases respectively, with 16 bases between them. This CDR3 spans 16 amino acids. From germline, CDR1 is SGHRS and CDR2 YFSETQ. The CDR3 DNA reads as TGCGCCAGCAGCCCCGAAACAGGGAACCCCTACAATGAGCAGTTCTTC. Protein: CASSPETGNPYNEQFF.

The chain is built from TRBV6-5 and TRBJ1-2; D might be TRBD1 (5 bases). The length of the CDR3 is 14 residues. Germline CDR1 and CDR2: MNHEY and SVGAGI. Trimming shortened V by 5 bases and J by 5 bases, and 15 bases separated the two germline ends. The CDR3, as DNA: TGTGCCAGCAGTCCGACAGATTTGGGGTATGGCTACACCTTC. The encoded protein is CASSPTDLGYGYTF.

The CDR3 is CASSGQGRRGEQYF. DNA of the CDR3: TGTGCCAGCAGCGGACAGGGCCGCCGGGGCGAGCAGTACTTC. This chain links TRBV9 with TRBJ2-7; 7 bases map to TRBD1. Germline V lookup: CDR1 SGDLS, CDR2 YYNGEE. Losses at the gene ends were 3 bases for V and 6 bases for J; bases not matched to a gene: 9. The CDR3 is made up of 14 amino acids.

This clone was found a few times. V and J are TRBV7-9 and TRBJ1-1, with D unresolved. Trimming pared 8 bases from V and 5 bases from J, leaving 9 bases between. Germline CDR1 SEHNR, CDR2 FQNEAQ (reference sequence). The CDR3 has 11 residues. The CDR3 loop is CASARMTEAFF. CDR3 sequence (DNA): TGTGCCAGCGCCCGTATGACTGAAGCTTTCTTT.

This clone was seen more than once but under ten times. The V call is TRBV14, the J call TRBJ1-4, with D hard to call. V lost 1 base and J 7 bases, leaving 13 bases between the germline ends. CDR1 is SGHDN and CDR2 is FVKESK in the germline V gene. The CDR3 runs to 15 residues. In DNA form, the CDR3 reads TGTGCCAGCAGCCAAGTTCTCGGGTTTTCTGAAAAACTGTTTTTT. This gives the protein CASSQVLGFSEKLFF. Full variable domain (remainder filled in from reference TRBV14 and TRBJ1-4): EAGVTQFPSHSVIEKGQTVTLRCDPISGHDNLYWYRRVMGKEIKFLLHFVKESKQDESGMPNNRFLAERTGGTYSTLKVQPAELEDSGVYFCASSQVLGFSEKLFFGSGTQLSVL.

The J gene is TRBJ2-4, the V gene TRBV6-1, with D possibly being TRBD1 (6 bases). Germline V lookup: CDR1 MNHNS, CDR2 SASEGT. Trimming cost V 7 bases and J 2 bases, with 9 bases left between them. The CDR3 length is 13 residues. The CDR3: CASIRDTKNIQYF. The CDR3 DNA reads as TGTGCCAGCATCCGGGACACCAAAAACATTCAGTACTTC.